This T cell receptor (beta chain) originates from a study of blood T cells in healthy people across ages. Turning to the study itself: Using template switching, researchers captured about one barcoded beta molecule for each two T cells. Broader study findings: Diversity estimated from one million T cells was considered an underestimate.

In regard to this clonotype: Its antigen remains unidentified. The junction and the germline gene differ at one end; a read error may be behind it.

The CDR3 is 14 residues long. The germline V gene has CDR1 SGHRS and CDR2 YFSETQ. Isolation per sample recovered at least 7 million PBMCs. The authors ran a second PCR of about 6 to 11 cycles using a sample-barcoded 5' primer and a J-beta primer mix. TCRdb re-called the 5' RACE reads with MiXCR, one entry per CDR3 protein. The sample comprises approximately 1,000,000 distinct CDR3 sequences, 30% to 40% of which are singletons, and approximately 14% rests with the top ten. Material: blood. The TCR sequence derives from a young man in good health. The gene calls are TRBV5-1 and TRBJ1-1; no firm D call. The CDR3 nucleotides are TGCGCCGGCAGCTTAAGGGATCGGAACACTGAAGCTTTCTTT. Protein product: CAGSLRDRNTEAFF.